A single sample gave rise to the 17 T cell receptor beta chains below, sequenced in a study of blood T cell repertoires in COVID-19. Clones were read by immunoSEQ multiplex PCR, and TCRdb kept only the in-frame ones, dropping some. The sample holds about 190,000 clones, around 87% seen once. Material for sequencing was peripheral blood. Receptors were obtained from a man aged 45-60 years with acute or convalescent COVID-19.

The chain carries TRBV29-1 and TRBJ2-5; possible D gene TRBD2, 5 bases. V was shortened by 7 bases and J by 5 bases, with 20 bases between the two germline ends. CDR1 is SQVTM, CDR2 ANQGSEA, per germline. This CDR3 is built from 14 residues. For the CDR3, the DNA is TGCAGCGGGGCACTACGTCTAGCCGGGGAGACCCAGTACTTC. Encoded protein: CSGALRLAGETQYF.

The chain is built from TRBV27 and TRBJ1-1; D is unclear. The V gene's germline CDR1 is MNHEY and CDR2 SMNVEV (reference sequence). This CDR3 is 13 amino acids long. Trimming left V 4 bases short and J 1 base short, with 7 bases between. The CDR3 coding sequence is TGTGCCAGCAGTTATCAGGCGAACACTGAAGCTTTCTTT. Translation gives CASSYQANTEAFF.

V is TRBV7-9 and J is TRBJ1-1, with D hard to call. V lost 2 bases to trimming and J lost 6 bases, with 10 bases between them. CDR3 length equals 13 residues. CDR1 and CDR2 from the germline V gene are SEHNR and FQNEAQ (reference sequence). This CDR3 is CASSLQVDAEAFF. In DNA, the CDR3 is TGTGCCAGCAGCTTACAGGTAGACGCTGAAGCTTTCTTT.

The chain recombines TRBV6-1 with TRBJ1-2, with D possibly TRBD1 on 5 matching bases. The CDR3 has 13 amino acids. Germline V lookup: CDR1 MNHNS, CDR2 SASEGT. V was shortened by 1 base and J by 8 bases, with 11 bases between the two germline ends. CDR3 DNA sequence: TGTGCCAGCAGTGAAGGCGGGGGTTGGGGCTACACCTTC. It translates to CASSEGGGWGYTF.

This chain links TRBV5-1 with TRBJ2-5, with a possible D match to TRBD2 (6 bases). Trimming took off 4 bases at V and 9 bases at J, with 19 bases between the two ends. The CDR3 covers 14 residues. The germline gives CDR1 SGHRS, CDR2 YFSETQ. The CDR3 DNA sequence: TGCGCCAGCAGCCCCCCGGGACTTACGGCAGCCCAGTACTTC. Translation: CASSPPGLTAAQYF.

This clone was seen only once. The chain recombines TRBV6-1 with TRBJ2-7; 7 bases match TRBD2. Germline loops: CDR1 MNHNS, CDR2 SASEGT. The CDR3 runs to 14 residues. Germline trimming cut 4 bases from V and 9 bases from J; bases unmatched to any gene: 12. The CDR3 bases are TGTGCCAGCAGTGCAGCGTGGGGGGGTCGTGGGCAGTACGTC. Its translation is CASSAAWGGRGQYV.

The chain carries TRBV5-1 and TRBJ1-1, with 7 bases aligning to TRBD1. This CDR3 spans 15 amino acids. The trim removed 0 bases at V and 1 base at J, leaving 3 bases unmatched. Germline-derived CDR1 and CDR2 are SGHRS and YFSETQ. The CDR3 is CASSLVYRGNTEAFF. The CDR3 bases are TGCGCCAGCAGCTTGGTTTACAGGGGGAACACTGAAGCTTTCTTT.

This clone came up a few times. The CDR3 sequence: CASSLEGTGYGYTF. The CDR3 DNA is TGTGCCAGCAGCTTAGAGGGTACAGGCTATGGCTACACCTTC. V usage is TRBV13 and J usage is TRBJ1-2; maybe TRBD1 (5 bases). From germline, CDR1 is PRHDT and CDR2 FYEKMQ (reference sequence). Trimming cost V 1 base and J 4 bases, with 10 bases left between them. The length of the CDR3 is 14 residues.

The CDR3 loop is CASSSGQGETQYF. The CDR3 bases are TGCGCCAGCAGCTCCGGACAGGGGGAGACCCAGTACTTC. This chain connects TRBV5-1 to TRBJ2-5; 9 bases fit TRBD1. The germline V gene has CDR1 SGHRS and CDR2 YFSETQ. J was trimmed by 5 bases and V by 3 bases; bases with no gene match: 2. This CDR3 contains 13 residues. The variable domain in full, completed from reference TRBV5-1 and TRBJ2-5, reads KAGVTQTPRYLIKTRGQQVTLSCSPISGHRSVSWYQQTPGQGLQFLFEYFSETQRNKGNFPGRFSGRQFSNSRSEMNVSTLELGDSALYLCASSSGQGETQYFGPGTRLLVL.

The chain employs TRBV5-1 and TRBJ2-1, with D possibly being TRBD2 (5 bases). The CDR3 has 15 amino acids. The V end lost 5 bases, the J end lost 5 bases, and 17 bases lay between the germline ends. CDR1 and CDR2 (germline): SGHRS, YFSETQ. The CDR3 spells CASSQSLAGNNEQFF. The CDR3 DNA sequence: TGCGCCAGCAGTCAATCCCTAGCCGGCAACAATGAGCAGTTCTTC.

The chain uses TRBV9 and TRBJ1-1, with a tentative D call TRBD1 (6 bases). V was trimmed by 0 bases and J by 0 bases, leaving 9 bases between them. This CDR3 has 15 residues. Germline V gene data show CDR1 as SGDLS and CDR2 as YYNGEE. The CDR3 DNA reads TGTGCCAGCAGCGTAGGGACAGACTTGAACACTGAAGCTTTCTTT. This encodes CASSVGTDLNTEAFF.

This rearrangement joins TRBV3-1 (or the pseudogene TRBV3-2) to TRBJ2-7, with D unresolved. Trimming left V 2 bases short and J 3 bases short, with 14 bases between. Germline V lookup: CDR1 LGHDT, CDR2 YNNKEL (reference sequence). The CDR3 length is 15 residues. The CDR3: CASSQLLRSNYEQYF. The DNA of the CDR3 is TGTGCCAGCAGCCAACTGTTGCGGTCAAACTACGAGCAGTACTTC.

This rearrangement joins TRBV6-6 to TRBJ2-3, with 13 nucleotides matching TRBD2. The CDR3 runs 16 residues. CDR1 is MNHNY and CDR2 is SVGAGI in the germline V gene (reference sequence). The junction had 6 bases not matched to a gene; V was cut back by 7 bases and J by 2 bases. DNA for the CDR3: TGTGCCAGCACCCTAGGGACTAGCGGGGACACAGATACGCAGTATTTT. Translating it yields CASTLGTSGDTDTQYF.

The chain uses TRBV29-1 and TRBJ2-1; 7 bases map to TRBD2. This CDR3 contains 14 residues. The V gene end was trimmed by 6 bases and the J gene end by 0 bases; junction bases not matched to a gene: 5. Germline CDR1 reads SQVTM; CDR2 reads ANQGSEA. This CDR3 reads CSVMGGSSYNEQFF. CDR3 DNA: TGCAGCGTCATGGGCGGGAGCTCCTACAATGAGCAGTTCTTC.

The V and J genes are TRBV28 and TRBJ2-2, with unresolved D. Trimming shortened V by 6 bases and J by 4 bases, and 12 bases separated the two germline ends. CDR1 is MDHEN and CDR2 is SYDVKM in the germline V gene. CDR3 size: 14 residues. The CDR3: CASSLSQFTGELFF. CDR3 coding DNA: TGTGCCAGCAGCCTGAGCCAATTCACCGGGGAGCTGTTTTTT.

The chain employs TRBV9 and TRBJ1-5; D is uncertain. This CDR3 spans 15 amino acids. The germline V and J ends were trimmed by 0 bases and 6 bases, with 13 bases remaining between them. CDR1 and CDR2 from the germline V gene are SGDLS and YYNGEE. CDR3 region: CASSVDPGIGQPQHF. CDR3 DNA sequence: TGTGCCAGCAGCGTAGATCCGGGTATCGGTCAGCCCCAGCATTTT.

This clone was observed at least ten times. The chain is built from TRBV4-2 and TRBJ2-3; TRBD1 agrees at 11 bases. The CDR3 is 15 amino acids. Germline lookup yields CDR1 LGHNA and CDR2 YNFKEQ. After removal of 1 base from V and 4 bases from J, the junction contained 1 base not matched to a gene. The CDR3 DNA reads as TGTGCCAGCAGCCAAGGGGGACAGGGGGCAGATACGCAGTATTTT. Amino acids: CASSQGGQGADTQYF.